Listed here are 3 T cell receptor beta chains from one sample, sequenced in a study of blood T cell repertoires in COVID-19. The table came from immunoSEQ multiplex PCR; TCRdb's copy has only in-frame clones and leaves some out. The repertoire includes 200,000 to 250,000 clones, over 80% of them detected once, and approximately 5.7% sits in the top ten. Material for sequencing was peripheral blood. The receptors here all came from a human donor in a cohort sampled during active COVID-19.

This chain links TRBV19 with TRBJ2-5, with D possibly matching TRBD1 (6 bases). The CDR3 has 12 amino acids. Trimming stripped 6 bases from V and 4 bases from J, with 9 bases between. The V gene's germline CDR1 is LNHDA and CDR2 SQIVND (reference sequence). In DNA, the CDR3 is TGTGCCAGTAGGGGGGCTGGAGAGACCCAGTACTTC. Translating it yields CASRGAGETQYF.

The chain is built from TRBV6-5 and TRBJ1-5; no firm D call. The CDR3 sequence is 14 residues long. Deletions cut 6 bases from V and 0 bases from J, with 9 bases between. Germline assignment: CDR1 MNHEY and CDR2 SVGAGI. CDR3 in DNA: TGTGCCAGCAGGCCAGGCTATAGCAATCAGCCCCAGCATTTT. Its protein is CASRPGYSNQPQHF.

V gene TRBV28 combines with J gene TRBJ2-3; 7 bases align to TRBD1. V gave up 4 bases and J gave up 3 bases; unmatched junction bases: 4. The CDR3 extends over 14 amino acids. Germline CDR1 MDHEN, CDR2 SYDVKM. The CDR3, as DNA: TGTGCCAGCAGTTCTTACAGGGGAACAGATACGCAGTATTTT. It encodes CASSSYRGTDTQYF.